A selection of T cell receptor beta chains follows, all from one sample in a study of blood T cell repertoires in COVID-19. Assay: immunoSEQ multiplex PCR; the TCRdb copy retains only in-frame clones and omits some. The sample contains 65,000 to 95,000 clones, roughly 82% of which appear only once. Sample: peripheral blood. These receptors all stem from a woman in her 50s with acute or convalescent COVID-19. CDR3s include the opening cysteine and the closing phenylalanine or tryptophan. The order of the fields is V gene, J gene, CDR3 protein.

>TRBV4-2|TRBJ2-7
CASSQVGGRGMEQYF
>TRBV15|TRBJ2-3
CATSRDVQPGAGDPTDTQYF
>TRBV27|TRBJ1-4
CASRSRANEKLFF
>TRBV6-2/TRBV6-3|TRBJ1-2
CASSFGQGGYTF
>TRBV20-1|TRBJ1-6
CSATDWDRGSPLHF
>TRBV2|TRBJ1-2
CASSEAWLRHNYGYTF
>TRBV9|TRBJ2-1
CASGLLAGGNNEQFF
>TRBV7-2|TRBJ1-5
CASSIDRRNQPQHF
>TRBV5-1|TRBJ2-2
CASSLAGGITGELFF
>TRBV21-1|TRBJ2-7
CASSKGTGGYEQYF
>TRBV7-2|TRBJ1-1
CASSFPSGGTEAFF
>TRBV28|TRBJ1-1
CASTSSPYTEAFF
>TRBV6-1|TRBJ2-7
CASSDPGTGLDEQYF
>TRBV3-1/TRBV3-2|TRBJ2-1
CASSQVTGVVYNEQFF
>TRBV11-2|TRBJ2-1
CASSLDPAASPPFF
>TRBV29-1|TRBJ2-1
CSVEDGGDQFF
>TRBV25-1|TRBJ1-1
CASSASGRAEAFF
>TRBV4-1|TRBJ2-5
CASSQTGGIGTQYF
>TRBV5-1|TRBJ1-1
CASSTAGRGVTEAFF
>TRBV28|TRBJ1-1
CASSFRTGRITEAFF
>TRBV3-1/TRBV3-2|TRBJ2-1
CASSQEVSGGVAGDEQFF
>TRBV27|TRBJ2-1
CASSLQGGGNEQFF
>TRBV27|TRBJ1-1
CASSLYGPNTEAFF
>TRBV6-6|TRBJ2-5
CASSYFGLKETQYF
>TRBV6-6|TRBJ2-1
CASSPRPLAGAAYNEQFF
>TRBV12-3/TRBV12-4|TRBJ1-1
CASSRMTGTEAFF
>TRBV5-6|TRBJ2-5
CASSFRGFAGQETQYF
>TRBV6-5|TRBJ1-1
CASRLNRDGASEAFF
>TRBV4-3|TRBJ2-7
CASSQDSSGNTYEQYF
>TRBV7-2|TRBJ1-2
CASSPDRQFGYTF
>TRBV10-3|TRBJ1-2
CAIHMTGDYGYTF
>TRBV4-3|TRBJ1-4
CASSQPGLPEELFF
>TRBV6-2/TRBV6-3|TRBJ2-5
CASSRPLRTQYF
>TRBV6-5|TRBJ2-3
CASSRVQGATQYF
>TRBV5-1|TRBJ2-5
CASSLSSLARSAQETQYF
>TRBV6-5|TRBJ2-7
CASRTGLAVGEQYF
>TRBV4-1|TRBJ2-7
CASSQDLPGTGEMTEQYF
>TRBV5-1|TRBJ2-2
CASSLQQTNTGELFF
>TRBV7-2|TRBJ2-4
CASSLRSGGVGNIQYF
>TRBV30|TRBJ2-7
CAWTVRGRAEQYF
>TRBV5-4|TRBJ1-2
CASSLGSGRGYGYTF
>TRBV2|TRBJ2-7
CASSGLPPGQPYF
>TRBV9|TRBJ2-2
CASSVGQGESELFF
>TRBV10-3|TRBJ2-7
CAIRQAGPYEQYF
>TRBV24-1|TRBJ2-3
CATSDLWEQGKSTDTQYF
>TRBV7-2|TRBJ2-5
CASSLEGQGQETQYF
>TRBV18|TRBJ2-5
CASRKPWADTSYQETQYF
>TRBV7-2|TRBJ2-2
CASSFNQQAAELFF
>TRBV7-2|TRBJ1-4
CASSLIGTGLGEKLFF
>TRBV3-1/TRBV3-2|TRBJ2-5
CASSPTGGRSGQETQYF
>TRBV7-2|TRBJ2-3
CASSLAGVSTDTQYF
>TRBV30|TRBJ2-2
CAWGGGHNTGELFF
>TRBV7-9|TRBJ1-6
CASSPDRGYSPLHF
>TRBV5-6|TRBJ1-2
CASKSTGANYGYTF